The 22 T cell receptor beta chains presented below share a single source sample, sequenced in a study of pediatric ulcerative colitis. Measured with immunoSEQ multiplex PCR; TCRdb has only the in-frame clones, and not every one. The sample carries some 10,000 clones, roughly four fifths recorded once. One to two pinch biopsies were taken from the rectum during colonoscopy. Material: gut tissue. The source of these receptors is a girl aged 10-17 years who was a control in a study of pediatric ulcerative colitis.

This clone was observed a few times. The chain employs TRBV6-5 and TRBJ2-7; possible D gene TRBD1, 6 bases. CDR1 is MNHEY and CDR2 is SVGAGI in the germline V gene. CDR3 size: 13 residues. Trimming took 6 bases from V and 6 from J, leaving 15 bases between them. CDR3 coding DNA: TGTGCCAGCAGCCGACAGGTCACCAGCGAGCAGTACTTC. Its protein product is CASSRQVTSEQYF.

V usage is TRBV6-5 and J usage is TRBJ2-7, with D tentatively TRBD2 (6 bases). V shed 5 bases and J shed 0 bases, with 14 bases lying between them. Germline values: CDR1 MNHEY, CDR2 SVGAGI. The CDR3 consists of 15 residues. The CDR3 here is CASSLLGLPSYEQYF. CDR3 nucleotide sequence: TGTGCCAGCAGTCTGCTGGGACTCCCCTCCTACGAGCAGTACTTC.

The genes are TRBV4-2 and TRBJ2-3; 7 bases map to TRBD2. This CDR3 spans 17 amino acids. Germline CDR1 LGHNA, CDR2 YNFKEQ. The V segment lost 2 bases and the J segment 0 bases; nucleotides outside the gene matches: 8. CDR3 DNA: TGTGCCAGCAGCCAAAGAGGCCTAGCGGTAAGCACAGATACGCAGTATTTT. It codes for CASSQRGLAVSTDTQYF.

The chain links TRBV19 to TRBJ1-1, with D maybe TRBD1 (5 bases). The CDR3 is 19 amino acids. The germline CDR1 and CDR2 sequences are LNHDA and SQIVND (reference sequence). The V and J ends lost 2 bases and 0 bases respectively, with 22 bases between them. CDR3 nucleotide sequence: TGTGCCAGTAGTATATTTTGGGACCTACTGCCCTCGATGAACACTGAAGCTTTCTTT. Its protein is CASSIFWDLLPSMNTEAFF.

The CDR3 DNA follows: TGTGCCAGCAGCTCGGACGGAGTCAGGCAGTTCTTC. Translation gives CASSSDGVRQFF. The chain joins TRBV5-6 to TRBJ2-1, with D hard to call. V was clipped by 3 bases and J by 12 bases, with 13 bases between them. The CDR3 length is 12 residues. The V gene's germline CDR1 is SGHDT and CDR2 YYEEEE.

V is TRBV30 and J is TRBJ1-2; no definite D call. This CDR3 is built from 15 residues. Germline CDR1 GTSNPN, CDR2 SVGIG (reference sequence). The V and J ends lost 0 bases and 4 bases respectively, with 15 bases between them. The CDR3 sequence: CAWSVLGPPRYGYTF. The DNA for the CDR3 is TGTGCCTGGAGTGTACTGGGTCCCCCTCGCTATGGCTACACCTTC.

The table lists this clone with a count of one. This rearrangement joins TRBV5-6 to TRBJ2-5; 8 bases fit TRBD2. The J call may be incorrect, as the DNA end agrees better with TRBJ2-7. The CDR3 extends over 16 amino acids. Per the germline V gene, CDR1 is SGHDT and CDR2 is YYEEEE. In nucleotides, the CDR3 is TGTGCCAGCAGCTTCGCAGGTCCAGCGGGGGCCTACGAGCAGTACTTC. Its translation: CASSFAGPAGAYEQYF.

The chain carries TRBV9 and TRBJ2-7; TRBD2 agrees at 10 bases. The V gene's germline CDR1 is SGDLS and CDR2 YYNGEE. The CDR3 extends over 21 amino acids. The V gene end was trimmed by 4 bases and the J gene end by 6 bases; junction bases not matched to a gene: 28. The DNA for the CDR3 is TGTGCCAGCAGCCCTCGAACTAGCGGGATGGGTCGGTTCCGCGAATTTGGCGAGCAGTACTTC. Encoded protein: CASSPRTSGMGRFREFGEQYF.

This clone was counted a single time. This chain uses TRBV5-1 with TRBJ2-7, with D tentatively TRBD1 or TRBD2 (5 bases each). Germline CDR1 reads SGHRS; CDR2 reads YFSETQ. V lost 0 bases to trimming and J lost 3 bases, with 10 bases between them. The CDR3 sequence is 14 residues long. The CDR3 DNA reads as TGCGCCAGCAGCTTGGGGGGACGTAACTACGAGCAGTACTTC. Its translation is CASSLGGRNYEQYF.

The V and J genes are TRBV15 and TRBJ1-1; D not resolved. Looked up from germline, CDR1 is LNHNV and CDR2 is YYDKDF (reference sequence). The CDR3 has 15 residues. V lost 5 bases and J 0 bases, leaving 13 bases between the germline ends. CDR3 loop: CATSGRLPLNTEAFF. The CDR3, as DNA: TGTGCCACCAGCGGCCGACTGCCCCTGAACACTGAAGCTTTCTTT. The full variable domain, with the rest looked up from reference TRBV15 and TRBJ1-1, is DAMVIQNPRYQVTQFGKPVTLSCSQTLNHNVMYWYQQKSSQAPKLLFHYYDKDFNNEADTPDNFQSRRPNTSFCFLDIRSPGLGDTAMYLCATSGRLPLNTEAFFGQGTRLTVV.

The V and J genes are TRBV7-2 and TRBJ2-3, with D possibly matching TRBD1 (5 bases). The germline gives CDR1 SGHTA, CDR2 FQGNSA. The V end lost 3 bases, the J end lost 2 bases, and 15 bases lay between the germline ends. This CDR3 is built from 16 residues. CDR3: CASSFRFGADTDTQYF. Here the CDR3 DNA reads TGTGCCAGCAGCTTCCGTTTTGGGGCGGACACAGATACGCAGTATTTT.

The gene calls are TRBV9 and TRBJ2-7; D remains ambiguous. Deletions cut 0 bases from V and 6 bases from J, with 10 bases between. Germline V gene data show CDR1 as SGDLS and CDR2 as YYNGEE. This CDR3 has 13 amino acids. In DNA form, the CDR3 reads TGTGCCAGCAGCGTAGAGTTCCGGGCCGAGCAGTACTTC. It encodes CASSVEFRAEQYF. Full variable domain (outside the CDR3, taken from reference TRBV9 and TRBJ2-7): DSGVTQTPKHLITATGQRVTLRCSPRSGDLSVYWYQQSLDQGLQFLIQYYNGEERAKGNILERFSAQQFPDLHSELNLSSLELGDSALYFCASSVEFRAEQYFGPGTRLTVT.

J is TRBJ2-1 and V is TRBV18; the match to TRBD2 covers 13 bases. Losses at the gene ends were 6 bases for V and 7 bases for J; bases not matched to a gene: 12. The CDR3 runs 17 residues. Germline V lookup: CDR1 KGHSH, CDR2 LQKENI. The CDR3, as DNA: TGTGCCAGCTCCCAACGTAGGGGGACTAGCGGGAAAAATGAGCAGTTCTTC. Its translation: CASSQRRGTSGKNEQFF.

The chain links TRBV27 to TRBJ1-5; maybe TRBD1 (5 bases). The CDR3 has 17 amino acids. Germline V lookup: CDR1 MNHEY, CDR2 SMNVEV (reference sequence). Trimming took off 0 bases at V and 0 bases at J, with 12 bases between the two ends. CDR3 sequence reads: CASSLSGTEYSNQPQHF. DNA for the CDR3: TGTGCCAGCAGTTTATCCGGGACCGAGTATAGCAATCAGCCCCAGCATTTT.

CDR3 sequence (DNA): TGTGCCAGCAGCCCTACAACAGGACTTTACACTGAAGCTTTCTTT. This gives the protein CASSPTTGLYTEAFF. The chain is built from TRBV7-9 and TRBJ1-1; possible D gene TRBD1, 5 bases. There are 15 residues in the CDR3. V shed 5 bases and J shed 3 bases, with 16 bases lying between them. Germline assignment: CDR1 SEHNR and CDR2 FQNEAQ (reference sequence).

The rearrangement uses TRBV30 and TRBJ1-1; D is unclear. V was clipped by 2 bases and J by 6 bases, with 10 bases between them. The CDR3 covers 12 residues. The germline CDR1 and CDR2 sequences are GTSNPN and SVGIG (reference sequence). Here the CDR3 DNA reads TGTGCCTGGAGTCGCGGTGGATCTGAAGCTTTCTTT. This gives the protein CAWSRGGSEAFF.

This clone came up once. This sequence joins TRBV28 and TRBJ1-1; D may be TRBD1 (6 bases). The germline V gene encodes CDR1 MDHEN and CDR2 SYDVKM. This CDR3 is built from 18 residues. Trimming cost V 2 bases and J 5 bases, with 24 bases left between them. CDR3: CASSLNPRGGPRGTEAFF. The CDR3 DNA is TGTGCCAGCAGTTTAAACCCCCGGGGGGGCCCACGAGGGACTGAAGCTTTCTTT.

This clone was observed a single time. The V gene is TRBV27, the J gene TRBJ1-3, with unresolved D. Trimming pared 6 bases from V and 0 bases from J, leaving 12 bases between. The germline V gene has CDR1 MNHEY and CDR2 SMNVEV (reference sequence). The CDR3 length is 15 residues. Here the CDR3 DNA reads TGTGCCAGCAGATCATCTGGCCGCTCTGGAAACACCATATATTTT. It is translated as CASRSSGRSGNTIYF.

The V call is TRBV13, the J call TRBJ1-4, with a possible D match to TRBD1 (5 bases). There are 14 residues in the CDR3. The V end was cut by 2 bases, the J end by 7 bases, with 11 bases between. CDR1 PRHDT and CDR2 FYEKMQ come from the germline V gene (reference sequence). The CDR3 DNA follows: TGTGCCAGCAGCTTAAGGGGAGGAGGTGAAAAACTGTTTTTT. It yields the protein CASSLRGGGEKLFF. The full variable domain, rest sourced from reference TRBV13 and TRBJ1-4, is AAGVIQSPRHLIKEKRETATLKCYPIPRHDTVYWYQQGPGQDPQFLISFYEKMQSDKGSIPDRFSAQQFSDYHSELNMSSLELGDSALYFCASSLRGGGEKLFFGSGTQLSVL.

This clone is a singleton in its sample. The chain carries TRBV6-1 and TRBJ1-2, with D possibly matching TRBD1 (6 bases). Trimming left V 5 bases short and J 0 bases short, with 13 bases between. The CDR3 covers 15 residues. Germline V lookup: CDR1 MNHNS, CDR2 SASEGT. Here the CDR3 reads CASSPWGGSNYGYTF. The CDR3, as DNA: TGTGCCAGCAGTCCGTGGGGGGGCTCTAACTATGGCTACACCTTC.

The V gene is TRBV28, the J gene TRBJ2-7, with D perhaps given as TRBD1 or TRBD2 (5 bases each). Germline V gives CDR1 MDHEN, CDR2 SYDVKM. The CDR3 is 14 residues long. V was trimmed by 10 bases and J by 3 bases, leaving 19 bases between them. CDR3 bases: TGTGCCACCCAAGGGACCGCTGGGGTCTACGAGCAGTACTTC. It encodes CATQGTAGVYEQYF.

The chain has TRBV6-4 and TRBJ2-1; the match to TRBD2 covers 8 bases. This CDR3 spans 15 amino acids. The V gene end was trimmed by 3 bases and the J gene end by 8 bases; junction bases not matched to a gene: 9. Germline V CDR1 and CDR2: MRHNA, SNTAGT. CDR3 sequence: CASSESAREGHEQFF. In DNA form, the CDR3 reads TGTGCCAGCAGTGAATCGGCTCGGGAGGGCCATGAGCAGTTCTTC.